This TCR beta chain is from a study of blood T cell repertoires in COVID-19. Overall study: Samples of COVID-19 (acute and convalescent) were obtained from the United States, Italy and Spain. T cells, B-cell-depleted T cells, or PBMCs provided the cDNA or gDNA that served as material.

CDR3 size: 16 residues. The germline gives CDR1 LGHDT, CDR2 YNNKEL (reference sequence). V shed 1 base and J shed 7 bases, with 14 bases lying between them. Original processing notes: Using reference gene primer amplification, nucleated cell counts were estimated. Profiling relied on immunoSEQ multiplex PCR, and the TCRdb table lists in-frame clones only, not all of them. Clonal size and the V and J genes are those of that table, whereas D and trimming came from the DNA. The sample lists about 280,000 clones; about 85% were seen once. The chain joins TRBV3-1 (or the pseudogene TRBV3-2) to TRBJ1-6, with D hard to call. This clonotype was obtained from a human donor in a cohort sampled during active COVID-19. Source material: peripheral blood. The CDR3: CASSQGEGIQNSPLHF. CDR3 DNA: TGTGCCAGCAGCCAAGGGGAGGGAATTCAGAATTCACCCCTCCACTTT.